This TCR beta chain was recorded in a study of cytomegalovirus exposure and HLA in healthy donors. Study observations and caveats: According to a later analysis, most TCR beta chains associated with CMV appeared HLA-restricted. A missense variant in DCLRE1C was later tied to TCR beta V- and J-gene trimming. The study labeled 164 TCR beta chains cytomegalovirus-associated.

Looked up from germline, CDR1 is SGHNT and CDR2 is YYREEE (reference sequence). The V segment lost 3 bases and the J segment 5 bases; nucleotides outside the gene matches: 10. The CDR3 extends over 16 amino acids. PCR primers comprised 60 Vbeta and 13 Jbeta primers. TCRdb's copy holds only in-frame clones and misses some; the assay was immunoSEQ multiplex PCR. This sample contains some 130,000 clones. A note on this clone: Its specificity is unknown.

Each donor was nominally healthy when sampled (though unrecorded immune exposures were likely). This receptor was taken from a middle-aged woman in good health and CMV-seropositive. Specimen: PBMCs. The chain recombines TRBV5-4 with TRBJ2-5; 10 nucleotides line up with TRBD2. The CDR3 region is CASSSEREGRGETQYF. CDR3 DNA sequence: TGTGCCAGCAGCTCCGAGCGGGAGGGCCGAGGGGAGACCCAGTACTTC.